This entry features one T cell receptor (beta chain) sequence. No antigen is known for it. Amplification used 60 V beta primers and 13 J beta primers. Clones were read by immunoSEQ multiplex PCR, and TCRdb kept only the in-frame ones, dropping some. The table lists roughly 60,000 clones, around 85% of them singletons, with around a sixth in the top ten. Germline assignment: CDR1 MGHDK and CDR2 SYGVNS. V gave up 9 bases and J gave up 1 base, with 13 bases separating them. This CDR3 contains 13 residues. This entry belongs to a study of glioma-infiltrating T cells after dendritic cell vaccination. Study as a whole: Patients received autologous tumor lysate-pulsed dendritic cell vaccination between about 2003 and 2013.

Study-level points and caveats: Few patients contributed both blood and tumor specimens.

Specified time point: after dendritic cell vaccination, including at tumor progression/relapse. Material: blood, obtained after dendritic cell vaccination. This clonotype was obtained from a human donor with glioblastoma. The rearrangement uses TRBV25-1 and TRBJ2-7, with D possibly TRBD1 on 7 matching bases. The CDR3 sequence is CASTTGRSYEQYF. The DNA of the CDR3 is TGTGCCAGTACGACAGGGAGGTCCTACGAGCAGTACTTC.